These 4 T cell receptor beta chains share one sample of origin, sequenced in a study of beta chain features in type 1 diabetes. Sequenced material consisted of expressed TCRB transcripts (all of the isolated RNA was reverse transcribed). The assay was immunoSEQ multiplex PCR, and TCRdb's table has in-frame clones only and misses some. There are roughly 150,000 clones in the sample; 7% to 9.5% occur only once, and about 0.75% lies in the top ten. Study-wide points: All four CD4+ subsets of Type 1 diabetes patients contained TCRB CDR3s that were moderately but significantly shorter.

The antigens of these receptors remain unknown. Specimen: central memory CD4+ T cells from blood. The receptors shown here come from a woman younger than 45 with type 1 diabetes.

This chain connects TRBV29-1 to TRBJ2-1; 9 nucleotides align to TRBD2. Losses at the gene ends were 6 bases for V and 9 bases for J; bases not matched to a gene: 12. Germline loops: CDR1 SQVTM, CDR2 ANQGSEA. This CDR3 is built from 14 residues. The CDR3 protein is CSVAKLAGGSEQFF. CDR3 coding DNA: TGCAGCGTAGCGAAACTAGCGGGTGGAAGTGAGCAGTTCTTC.

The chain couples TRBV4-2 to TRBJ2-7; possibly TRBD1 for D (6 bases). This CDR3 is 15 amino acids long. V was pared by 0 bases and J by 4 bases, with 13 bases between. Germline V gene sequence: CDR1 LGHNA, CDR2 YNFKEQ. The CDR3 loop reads CASSQDHQGLYEQYF. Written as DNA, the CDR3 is TGTGCCAGCAGCCAAGATCATCAGGGGTTATACGAGCAGTACTTC.

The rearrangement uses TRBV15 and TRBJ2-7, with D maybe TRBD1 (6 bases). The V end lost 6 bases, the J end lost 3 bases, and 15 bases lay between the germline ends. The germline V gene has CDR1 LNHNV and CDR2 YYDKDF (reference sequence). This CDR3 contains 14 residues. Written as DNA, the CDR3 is TGTGCCACCAGACAGGGCTCAGATAACTACGAGCAGTACTTC. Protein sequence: CATRQGSDNYEQYF.

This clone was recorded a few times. The CDR3 DNA reads TGTGCCAGTGAAGGGGGCAGGGAGACCCAGTACTTC. It translates to CASEGGRETQYF. This sequence joins TRBV7-9 and TRBJ2-5; 7 nucleotides agree with TRBD1. This CDR3 has 12 amino acids. Trimming cost V 9 bases and J 5 bases; bases outside gene matches: 6. CDR1 and CDR2 from the germline V gene are SEHNR and FQNEAQ (reference sequence).